Detailed here is one T cell receptor (beta chain). No antigen is known for it. Read data end 3 residues before the CDR3 end; the end is taken from the germline J gene. CDR3 size: 14 residues. Germline CDR1 reads SNHLY; CDR2 reads FYNNEI. These data are taken from a study of T cells in women clearing cervical HPV infection. On the study more broadly: Case blood was drawn a median around 140 days after lesion detection.

Study outcomes and limitations: CIN3+ cases had significantly higher TCR richness than controls; evenness did not differ. It is unknown whether associations predate infection; no effector/memory or HPV-specific sorting. TRBV6-7 relative abundance averaged roughly 0.099% in cases and more than 0.15% in controls.

Profiling relied on immunoSEQ multiplex PCR, and the TCRdb table lists in-frame clones only, not all of them. This repertoire includes 20,000 to 25,000 clones. The receptor comes from a woman between 18 and 70 years old with a cervical HPV16 infection that either progressed to CIN3+ or cleared (not recorded which). The V gene is TRBV2, the J gene TRBJ1-2; D remains unclear. Sequencing input: blood buffy coat. CDR3 residues: CASNSGRAYNDYTF. The sequenced part of the CDR3 DNA is TGTGCCAGCAACAGCGGGAGGGCTTACAATGAC.